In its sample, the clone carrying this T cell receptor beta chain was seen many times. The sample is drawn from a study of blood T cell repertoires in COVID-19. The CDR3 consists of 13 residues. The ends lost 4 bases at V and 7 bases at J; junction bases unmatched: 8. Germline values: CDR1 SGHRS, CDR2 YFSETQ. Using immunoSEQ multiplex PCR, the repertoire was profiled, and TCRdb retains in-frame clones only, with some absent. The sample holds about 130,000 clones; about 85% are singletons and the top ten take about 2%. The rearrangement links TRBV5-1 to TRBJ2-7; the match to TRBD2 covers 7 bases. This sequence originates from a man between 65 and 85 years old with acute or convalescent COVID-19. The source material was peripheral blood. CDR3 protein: CASSPVAGEEQYF. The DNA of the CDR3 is TGCGCCAGCAGCCCGGTCGCGGGGGAAGAGCAGTACTTC.